One sample yielded the 30 T cell receptor beta chains listed below, sequenced in a study of T cells in Graves' hyperthyroidism and ophthalmopathy. Regions amplified from RNA transcripts were the TCR beta CDR3 regions. When the TCR CDR3 underwent first-round RT-PCR, the HTBI primer set was used. Each CDR3 protein is one row after TCRdb ran MiXCR on the multiplex PCR reads. The sample contains approximately 490,000 distinct CDR3 sequences, less than 25% of which appear only once. The sample consisted of blood. These receptors all stem from a woman in her 70s with Graves' ophthalmopathy.

Ten or more counts support this clonotype. V gene TRBV12-3 or TRBV12-4 combines with J gene TRBJ2-5; 10 nucleotides line up with TRBD2. The CDR3 has 13 residues. V lost 2 bases to trimming and J lost 10 bases; unmatched junction nucleotides: 4. This CDR3 reads CASSLTTSGIQYF. The CDR3 coding sequence is TGTGCCAGCAGTTTAACCACTAGCGGGATCCAGTACTTC.

This clonotype was detected only a few times. The CDR3 DNA follows: TGTGCCAGCAAGAAGGGAGGAAAAGTGGGCAATCAGCCCCAGCATTTT. The encoded protein is CASKKGGKVGNQPQHF. V is TRBV28 and J is TRBJ1-5; no clear D gene. V was cut by 7 bases and J by 2 bases, with 18 bases left in between. There are 16 residues in the CDR3. The germline gives CDR1 MDHEN, CDR2 SYDVKM.

J is TRBJ1-2 and V is TRBV30, with a possible D match to TRBD1 (6 bases). This CDR3 region has 15 residues. CDR1 GTSNPN and CDR2 SVGIG come from the germline V gene (reference sequence). Trimming shortened V by 5 bases and J by 3 bases, and 19 bases separated the two germline ends. The CDR3 here is CAWRGLGEAYYGYTF. The CDR3 nucleotides read TGTGCCTGGCGGGGGCTTGGGGAGGCATACTATGGCTACACCTTC.

At least ten counts were recorded for this clonotype. The rearrangement uses TRBV7-2 and TRBJ2-2, with unresolved D. CDR1 and CDR2 (germline): SGHTA, FQGNSA. The germline V and J ends were trimmed by 0 bases and 1 base, with 6 bases remaining between them. This CDR3 contains 15 residues. The CDR3 region is CASSLAPGNTGELFF. CDR3 nucleotide sequence: TGTGCCAGCAGCTTAGCGCCAGGGAACACCGGGGAGCTGTTTTTT.

V is TRBV4-1 and J is TRBJ2-7; 11 bases fit TRBD2. Losses at the gene ends were 1 base for V and 3 bases for J; bases not matched to a gene: 8. In germline, CDR1 is MGHRA, CDR2 YSYEKL. The CDR3 runs 17 residues. The CDR3 reads CASSQGLAGGRSYEQYF. The CDR3 region has the DNA TGCGCCAGCAGCCAAGGGCTAGCGGGAGGCCGTAGCTACGAGCAGTACTTC.

There are a few counts of this clonotype. CDR3 loop: CASSLDGFENTEAFF. Written as DNA, the CDR3 is TGCGCCAGCAGCTTGGATGGGTTTGAGAACACTGAAGCTTTCTTT. The J gene is TRBJ1-1, the V gene TRBV5-1; D call uncertain. The CDR3 sequence is 15 residues long. The germline CDR1 and CDR2 sequences are SGHRS and YFSETQ. Trimming took off 0 bases at V and 1 base at J, with 10 bases between the two ends.

This chain connects TRBV4-3 to TRBJ2-2; a possible D gene is TRBD2 (6 bases). The CDR3 is made up of 15 amino acids. Deletions cut 0 bases from V and 4 bases from J, with 9 bases between. CDR1 is LGHNA and CDR2 is YSLEER in the germline V gene. CDR3 residues: CASSQESGLTGELFF. The CDR3 DNA reads TGCGCCAGCAGCCAAGAGTCGGGACTCACCGGGGAGCTGTTTTTT.

The J gene is TRBJ2-1, the V gene TRBV7-6; 9 bases fit TRBD1. V gave up 7 bases and J gave up 7 bases; unmatched junction bases: 11. Looked up from germline, CDR1 is SGHVS and CDR2 is FNYEAQ. CDR3 length equals 15 residues. CDR3 amino acids: CASTIAPGQGNEQFF. DNA of the CDR3: TGTGCCAGCACCATCGCCCCGGGACAGGGTAATGAGCAGTTCTTC.

This clonotype has more than one count but fewer than ten. The gene calls are TRBV29-1 and TRBJ1-2; D is perhaps TRBD1 (5 bases). Looked up from germline, CDR1 is SQVTM and CDR2 is ANQGSEA. The CDR3 extends over 14 amino acids. V was clipped by 7 bases and J by 5 bases, with 20 bases between them. DNA for the CDR3: TGCAGCGCGGAGGGACGGACAAATTTTTATGGCTACACCTTC. Translation: CSAEGRTNFYGYTF.

Only a few counts were recorded for this clonotype. The genes are TRBV29-1 and TRBJ1-1; D is unclear. The V end lost 6 bases, the J end lost 0 bases, and 8 bases lay between the germline ends. Looked up from germline, CDR1 is SQVTM and CDR2 is ANQGSEA. The CDR3 length is 12 residues. This CDR3 is CSVSGVNTEAFF. The CDR3 DNA reads TGCAGCGTATCGGGAGTGAACACTGAAGCTTTCTTT. Full variable domain (rest looked up from reference TRBV29-1 and TRBJ1-1): SAVISQKPSRDICQRGTSLTIQCQVDSQVTMMFWYRQQPGQSLTLIATANQGSEATYESGFVIDKFPISRPNLTFSTLTVSNMSPEDSSIYLCSVSGVNTEAFFGQGTRLTVV.

The chain joins TRBV10-3 to TRBJ1-2; D remains ambiguous. CDR3 length: 12 amino acids. The germline gives CDR1 ENHRY, CDR2 SYGVKD. V was trimmed by 4 bases and J by 7 bases, leaving 10 bases between them. This CDR3 reads CAISGRRGGYTF. CDR3 bases: TGTGCCATCAGTGGACGGCGGGGTGGCTACACCTTC.

The V call is TRBV11-2, the J call TRBJ2-5, with D perhaps TRBD1 (5 bases). This CDR3 contains 13 residues. V dropped 8 bases and J dropped 5 bases, with 15 bases sitting between them. The V gene's germline CDR1 is SGHAT and CDR2 FQNNGV. The CDR3 sequence: CASGQVNRETQYF. The CDR3, as DNA: TGTGCCAGCGGCCAGGTGAACAGGGAGACCCAGTACTTC.

This clonotype was counted ten times or more. V usage is TRBV2 and J usage is TRBJ2-7; 14 nucleotides line up with TRBD2. The CDR3 sequence is 18 residues long. V trimming: 4 bases; J trimming: 3 bases; junction bases outside the gene matches: 11. From germline, CDR1 is SNHLY and CDR2 FYNNEI. DNA of the CDR3: TGTGCCAGCAGTGGACTAGCGGGAGGGCCAGGGTCCCTCTACGAGCAGTACTTC. It yields the protein CASSGLAGGPGSLYEQYF. Complete variable domain (other parts from reference TRBV2 and TRBJ2-7): EPEVTQTPSHQVTQMGQEVILRCVPISNHLYFYWYRQILGQKVEFLVSFYNNEISEKSEIFDDQFSVERPDGSNFTLKIRSTKLEDSAMYFCASSGLAGGPGSLYEQYFGPGTRLTVT.

This clonotype was seen more than once but under ten times. V gene TRBV30 combines with J gene TRBJ2-7; D is perhaps TRBD2 (5 bases). Germline CDR1 and CDR2: GTSNPN and SVGIG (reference sequence). The length of the CDR3 is 13 residues. With 5 bases removed from V and 2 bases from J, the gap between germline ends came to 13 bases. The CDR3 sequence: CAWCSGFAYEQYF. DNA for the CDR3: TGTGCCTGGTGTTCGGGGTTTGCCTACGAGCAGTACTTC.

This clonotype was recorded many times. This chain uses TRBV2 with TRBJ2-1; TRBD1 is a possible D gene (6 bases). The germline V gene has CDR1 SNHLY and CDR2 FYNNEI. V dropped 6 bases and J dropped 5 bases, with 11 bases sitting between them. The CDR3 spans 13 residues. CDR3 bases: TGTGCCAGCAGCAAAGACAGGCACAATGAGCAGTTCTTC. It is translated as CASSKDRHNEQFF.

This chain connects TRBV6-5 to TRBJ1-5, with 7 bases aligning to TRBD1. This CDR3 region has 14 residues. Germline values: CDR1 MNHEY, CDR2 SVGAGI. Germline trimming cut 4 bases from V and 7 bases from J; bases unmatched to any gene: 7. The CDR3 loop reads CASSSHRGRQPQHF. CDR3 DNA: TGTGCCAGCAGTTCTCACAGGGGACGACAGCCCCAGCATTTT.

This chain connects TRBV20-1 to TRBJ1-1; D is unclear. The CDR3 is 13 amino acids. Trimming left V 4 bases short and J 1 base short, with 10 bases between. Per the germline V gene, CDR1 is DFQATT and CDR2 is SNEGSKA (reference sequence). The CDR3 loop is CSANRLPNTEAFF. The CDR3 nucleotides are TGCAGTGCTAACCGGCTCCCGAACACTGAAGCTTTCTTT.

The V call is TRBV11-3, the J call TRBJ2-2; 7 bases are a match to TRBD2. The V segment lost 5 bases and the J segment 4 bases; nucleotides outside the gene matches: 7. Germline CDR1 and CDR2: SGHNT and YENEEA. This CDR3 is 15 amino acids long. This CDR3 reads CASSMAAGATGELFF. CDR3 nucleotides: TGTGCCAGCAGCATGGCCGCGGGAGCCACCGGGGAGCTGTTTTTT.

The chain combines TRBV3-1 with TRBJ2-6; D unresolved. There are 13 residues in the CDR3. V was trimmed by 8 bases and J by 0 bases, leaving 5 bases between them. CDR1 and CDR2 from the germline V gene are LGHDT and YNNKEL (reference sequence). The CDR3 nucleotides read TGTGCCAGCTTTAGCTCTGGGGCCAACGTCCTGACTTTC. Residues: CASFSSGANVLTF.

This clonotype was seen at least ten times. The chain recombines TRBV11-2 with TRBJ1-1; D might be TRBD1 (6 bases). V was trimmed by 6 bases and J by 3 bases, leaving 14 bases between them. The CDR3 contains 14 residues. From germline, CDR1 is SGHAT and CDR2 FQNNGV. The CDR3 spells CASSWGGRDTEAFF. In nucleotides, the CDR3 is TGTGCCAGCAGTTGGGGGGGGCGCGACACTGAAGCTTTCTTT.

The chain couples TRBV30 to TRBJ2-3; 8 bases agree with TRBD2. The germline V gene has CDR1 GTSNPN and CDR2 SVGIG (reference sequence). This CDR3 spans 17 amino acids. Trimming took 0 bases from V and 8 from J; bases not matched to a gene: 16. CDR3: CAWSVLSGGSAGGTQYF. CDR3 DNA sequence: TGTGCCTGGAGTGTACTCAGCGGGGGCTCGGCCGGCGGTACGCAGTATTTT. Full variable domain (outside the CDR3, taken from reference TRBV30 and TRBJ2-3): SQTIHQWPATLVQPVGSPLSLECTVEGTSNPNLYWYRQAAGRGLQLLFYSVGIGQISSEVPQNLSASRPQDRQFILSSKKLLLSDSGFYLCAWSVLSGGSAGGTQYFGPGTRLTVL.

This clonotype has just a few counts. The gene calls are TRBV11-2 and TRBJ1-5, with TRBD1 as a possible D gene (5 bases). The CDR3 has 15 amino acids. Trimming took 0 bases from V and 7 from J, leaving 13 bases between them. Germline values: CDR1 SGHAT, CDR2 FQNNGV. The CDR3 DNA reads TGTGCCAGCAGCTTAGATTCAGGGATATGGCAGCCCCAGCATTTT. This translates into CASSLDSGIWQPQHF.

In this sample, this clonotype turned up a few times. The V call is TRBV6-2 or TRBV6-3, the J call TRBJ2-2; D gene uncertain. V was clipped by 4 bases and J by 2 bases, with 8 bases between them. CDR3 length: 14 residues. Germline V CDR1 and CDR2: MNHEY, SVGEGT. DNA for the CDR3: TGTGCCAGCAGTTTTGGCGAAAACACCGGGGAGCTGTTTTTT. It encodes CASSFGENTGELFF.

This sequence joins TRBV2 and TRBJ2-6; tentative D call: TRBD2 (6 bases). The germline V gene has CDR1 SNHLY and CDR2 FYNNEI. V lost 6 bases and J lost 3, with 30 bases in between. This CDR3 region has 21 residues. CDR3: CASSALRGRLGPSGGANVLTF. The DNA for the CDR3 is TGTGCCAGCAGCGCCCTTCGGGGTCGACTAGGCCCCTCTGGTGGGGCCAACGTCCTGACTTTC.

This clonotype appeared once. The chain employs TRBV20-1 and TRBJ2-7, with D perhaps matching TRBD2 (6 bases). The germline V gene encodes CDR1 DFQATT and CDR2 SNEGSKA (reference sequence). V lost 6 bases to trimming and J lost 1 base, with 19 bases between them. The CDR3 sequence is 15 residues long. The CDR3 DNA reads TGCAGTGCAGGCGTCCTGGGCGGGAAGTCCTACGAGCAGTACTTC. Its translation: CSAGVLGGKSYEQYF.

This clonotype was detected only once. The chain joins TRBV9 to TRBJ2-5; D not certain. Germline loops: CDR1 SGDLS, CDR2 YYNGEE. V lost 3 bases and J lost 5, with 17 bases in between. The CDR3 totals 15 residues. This CDR3 is CASSAATDLGETQYF. In DNA form, the CDR3 reads TGTGCCAGCAGCGCAGCCACTGACCTGGGGGAGACCCAGTACTTC.

This chain links TRBV6-4 with TRBJ2-1; either TRBD1 or TRBD2 may fit D (5 bases each). The V end lost 3 bases, the J end lost 9 bases, and 18 bases lay between the germline ends. The CDR3 has 15 amino acids. Germline V lookup: CDR1 MRHNA, CDR2 SNTAGT. CDR3 sequence: CASSDYSGTASEQFF. Written as DNA, the CDR3 is TGTGCCAGCAGTGATTATTCCGGGACGGCCTCTGAGCAGTTCTTC.

This clonotype was counted a few times. This chain joins TRBV5-6 and TRBJ2-7; D tentatively fits TRBD1 or TRBD2 (5 bases each). Germline CDR1 is SGHDT and CDR2 is YYEEEE. The CDR3 has 14 residues. V gave up 4 bases and J gave up 6 bases, with 17 bases separating them. CDR3 region: CASSLTEGRREQYF. The DNA of the CDR3 is TGTGCCAGCAGCCTGACAGAGGGCCGACGCGAGCAGTACTTC.

V and J are TRBV7-2 and TRBJ1-6, with 8 bases matching TRBD1. CDR1 SGHTA and CDR2 FQGNSA come from the germline V gene. This CDR3 has 15 amino acids. The V gene end was trimmed by 5 bases and the J gene end by 9 bases; junction bases not matched to a gene: 9. The CDR3 reads CASSVTGQGSSPLHF. The CDR3 DNA reads TGTGCCAGCAGCGTGACCGGACAGGGAAGTTCACCCCTCCACTTT.

This clonotype has at least ten counts. The chain carries TRBV9 and TRBJ2-3; 16 bases align to TRBD2. V trimming: 3 bases; J trimming: 4 bases; junction bases outside the gene matches: 2. The CDR3 consists of 16 residues. CDR1 and CDR2 (germline): SGDLS, YYNGEE. For the CDR3, the DNA is TGTGCCAGCAGCGGTGGGACTAGCGGGAGGGCAGATACGCAGTATTTT. This sequence encodes CASSGGTSGRADTQYF.